This record concerns one TCR beta chain sequence. These data belong to a study of blood T cell repertoires in COVID-19. TCRdb's copy holds only in-frame clones and misses some; the assay was immunoSEQ multiplex PCR. The table records roughly 220,000 clones, 88% of them present only once. The germline V and J ends were trimmed by 4 bases and 4 bases, with 5 bases remaining between them. The CDR3 has 12 residues. Looked up from germline, CDR1 is ENHRY and CDR2 is SYGVKD. This sequence joins TRBV10-3 and TRBJ1-5; D not certain. The source is a woman aged 25 to 39 who had recovered from COVID-19. Sample: PBMCs or T cells enriched from blood (not recorded which). This CDR3 is CAISGQNQPQHF. The CDR3 bases are TGTGCCATCAGTGGACAAAATCAGCCCCAGCATTTT.